This T cell receptor beta chain was captured in a study of T cells after yellow fever vaccination. This clonotype appeared many times. MiXCR, run by TCRdb on the 5' RACE reads, gives a single entry per CDR3 protein. The sample records 500,000 to 650,000 distinct CDR3 sequences, around a sixth being singletons. The CDR3 contains 13 residues. Trimming stripped 6 bases from V and 6 bases from J, with 12 bases between. Germline V lookup: CDR1 MDHEN, CDR2 SYDVKM. Specimen: PBMCs, collected more than 4 days after the first yellow fever vaccination. This clonotype originated in a man aged 18-30 years who received the YFV17D yellow fever vaccine. V usage is TRBV28 and J usage is TRBJ2-1; D not resolved. For the CDR3, the DNA is TGTGCCAGCAGGAGACCTCAGGTCAATGAGCAGTTCTTC. Amino acids: CASRRPQVNEQFF.